This passage covers 26 T cell receptor beta chains from one sample sequenced in a study of OX40 agonist ivuxolimab in advanced cancers. Some clones are missing from TCRdb's copy, which holds only in-frame ones; the method was immunoSEQ multiplex PCR. The sample lists approximately 74,000 clones, approximately 92% occurring once. Material: CD4+ or CD8+ T cells sorted from blood, obtained in a trial of the OX40 agonist ivuxolimab. The receptors were gathered from an adult with an advanced solid tumor such as melanoma, head and neck, liver or kidney cancer.

The chain uses TRBV2 and TRBJ2-2, with 7 bases matching TRBD1. There are 13 residues in the CDR3. Looked up from germline, CDR1 is SNHLY and CDR2 is FYNNEI. The junction had 7 bases not matched to a gene; V was cut back by 8 bases and J by 7 bases. The DNA of the CDR3 is TGTGCCAGCGGCGACAGGGTTCACGGGGAGCTGTTTTTT. Protein sequence: CASGDRVHGELFF.

The CDR3 sequence is CSVELGGAPEKLFF. The CDR3 region has the DNA TGCAGCGTTGAACTGGGGGGGGCGCCTGAAAAACTGTTTTTT. V and J are TRBV29-1 and TRBJ1-4; a weak D match, TRBD1 (6 bases). CDR3 length: 14 amino acids. Per the germline V gene, CDR1 is SQVTM and CDR2 is ANQGSEA. The V and J ends lost 2 bases and 7 bases respectively, with 14 bases between them.

V gene TRBV15 combines with J gene TRBJ2-1, with 10 bases identical to TRBD2. Germline V lookup: CDR1 LNHNV, CDR2 YYDKDF (reference sequence). The V and J ends lost 3 bases and 2 bases, in that order; junction bases with no gene match: 4. This CDR3 is built from 16 residues. DNA of the CDR3: TGTGCCACCAGCAGGGAAACTAGCGGGGCCTACAATGAGCAGTTCTTC. This codes for CATSRETSGAYNEQFF.

This chain connects TRBV28 to TRBJ1-5; D is unresolved. The germline V gene has CDR1 MDHEN and CDR2 SYDVKM. Deletions cut 3 bases from V and 9 bases from J, with 21 bases between. The CDR3 runs to 16 residues. The CDR3 DNA sequence: TGTGCCAGCAGTTTCCCCCCCGGGAGGGCGATTGGGCCCCAGCATTTT. This gives the protein CASSFPPGRAIGPQHF.

This chain uses TRBV5-1 with TRBJ2-3; 7 bases are shared with TRBD2. Germline loops: CDR1 SGHRS, CDR2 YFSETQ. The V gene end was trimmed by 4 bases and the J gene end by 6 bases; junction bases not matched to a gene: 14. The CDR3 totals 16 residues. CDR3 DNA sequence: TGCGCCAGCAGCCCCGGGACGGGAGGAGGCTCTGATACGCAGTATTTT. Translated, it gives CASSPGTGGGSDTQYF.

This rearrangement joins TRBV28 to TRBJ2-1; TRBD1 matches 7 bases. This CDR3 contains 14 residues. Germline V gene sequence: CDR1 MDHEN, CDR2 SYDVKM. V gave up 5 bases and J gave up 12 bases; unmatched junction bases: 13. The CDR3 nucleotides are TGTGCCAGCAGTCGGAAGACAGGGCGGGTTGGGCAGTTCTTC. Protein product: CASSRKTGRVGQFF.

The chain carries TRBV4-3 and TRBJ2-1, with TRBD2 identical over 7 bases. With 2 bases clipped from V and 9 bases from J, the junction kept 4 bases outside the gene matches. Germline V gene sequence: CDR1 LGHNA, CDR2 YSLEER. CDR3 length equals 13 residues. For the CDR3, the DNA is TGCGCCAGCAGCCAATTTTCTAGCGGTGAGCAGTTCTTC. Translation gives CASSQFSSGEQFF.

The chain joins TRBV19 to TRBJ2-3; 8 bases agree with TRBD1. The germline CDR1 and CDR2 sequences are LNHDA and SQIVND (reference sequence). The trim removed 6 bases at V and 3 bases at J, leaving 2 bases unmatched. The CDR3 has 13 amino acids. The DNA of the CDR3 is TGTGCCAGTAGAAGACAGGGGACAGATACGCAGTATTTT. Its protein product is CASRRQGTDTQYF.

This clone has just one count. V is TRBV15 and J is TRBJ2-7, with 10 positions matching TRBD2. J lost 3 bases, V lost 4 bases, and 3 bases had no gene match. CDR1 and CDR2 from the germline V gene are LNHNV and YYDKDF (reference sequence). The CDR3 consists of 14 residues. CDR3 loop: CATSMIAGGYEQYF. CDR3 bases: TGTGCCACCAGCATGATAGCGGGAGGCTACGAGCAGTACTTC.

The chain carries TRBV30 and TRBJ1-3, with 7 bases identical to TRBD1. This CDR3 is 14 amino acids long. The germline V gene has CDR1 GTSNPN and CDR2 SVGIG (reference sequence). V trimming: 1 base; J trimming: 0 bases; junction bases outside the gene matches: 0. The DNA for the CDR3 is TGTGCCTGGAGTGGGGACAGCTCTGGAAACACCATATATTTT. Its protein product is CAWSGDSSGNTIYF.

The chain uses TRBV7-4 and TRBJ2-7, with D perhaps TRBD1 (6 bases). Germline lookup yields CDR1 SGHVT and CDR2 SQSDAQ. V lost 4 bases, J lost 3 bases, and 13 bases lay in between. The CDR3 totals 14 residues. The CDR3 sequence is CASSSSGHCYEQYF. CDR3 nucleotides: TGTGCCAGCAGCTCTTCGGGACACTGCTACGAGCAGTACTTC.

The gene calls are TRBV7-3 and TRBJ2-1; TRBD1 might be the D (5 bases). CDR1 is SGHTA, CDR2 FQGTGA, per germline. The CDR3 spans 9 residues. V lost 6 bases, J lost 12 bases, and 6 bases lay in between. The CDR3 protein is CASSQGQFF. The CDR3 DNA follows: TGTGCCAGCAGTCAGGGGCAGTTCTTC.

This clone was recorded only once. The gene calls are TRBV21-1 and TRBJ2-7; the DNA was not compared with TRBD2, the D call given in the table. TRBV21-1 is deemed a pseudogene. The CDR3 is 15 residues long. The DNA of the CDR3 is TGTGCCAGCAGCAGTAGCGGGAGGGATCCCTACGAGCAGTACTTC. Its translation: CASSSSGRDPYEQYF.

V gene TRBV2 combines with J gene TRBJ2-2; D gene ambiguous. Trimming pared 2 bases from V and 1 base from J, leaving 5 bases between. The CDR3 contains 14 residues. Germline V lookup: CDR1 SNHLY, CDR2 FYNNEI. The CDR3: CASSELQNTGELFF. DNA for the CDR3: TGTGCCAGCAGTGAATTGCAGAACACCGGGGAGCTGTTTTTT. Full variable domain (missing parts from reference TRBV2 and TRBJ2-2): EPEVTQTPSHQVTQMGQEVILRCVPISNHLYFYWYRQILGQKVEFLVSFYNNEISEKSEIFDDQFSVERPDGSNFTLKIRSTKLEDSAMYFCASSELQNTGELFFGEGSRLTVL.

This chain links TRBV11-2 with TRBJ2-7; 7 bases line up with TRBD2. With 0 bases clipped from V and 2 bases from J, the junction kept 7 bases outside the gene matches. Germline lookup yields CDR1 SGHAT and CDR2 FQNNGV. The CDR3 is 16 amino acids. The DNA of the CDR3 is TGTGCCAGCAGCTTAGAGACCAGCGGGAACCCCTACGAGCAGTACTTC. Translating gives CASSLETSGNPYEQYF.

The chain is built from TRBV10-3 and TRBJ1-6, with D possibly matching TRBD1 (5 bases). CDR1 and CDR2 (germline): ENHRY, SYGVKD. This CDR3 comprises 15 residues. The V and J ends lost 2 bases and 10 bases respectively, with 15 bases between them. The CDR3 nucleotides read TGTGCCATCAGTGAGCGGGGCCCGCGGGGATCACCCCTCCACTTT. It codes for CAISERGPRGSPLHF.

The V gene is TRBV7-3, the J gene TRBJ2-3, with D perhaps matching TRBD1 (5 bases). In germline, CDR1 is SGHTA, CDR2 FQGTGA. This CDR3 has 15 residues. V dropped 0 bases and J dropped 4 bases, with 11 bases sitting between them. The CDR3 sequence is CASSLTGSGSDTQYF. The CDR3 DNA follows: TGTGCCAGCAGCTTAACAGGATCAGGGTCAGATACGCAGTATTTT.

The V gene is TRBV4-2, the J gene TRBJ2-1; 8 bases are shared with TRBD2. CDR1 and CDR2 (germline): LGHNA, YNFKEQ. V lost 0 bases, J lost 7 bases, and 8 bases stayed unmatched. This CDR3 has 16 amino acids. CDR3 residues: CASSQDSSGSENEQFF. CDR3 coding DNA: TGTGCCAGCAGCCAAGATTCCAGCGGGAGCGAAAATGAGCAGTTCTTC.

The chain recombines TRBV2 with TRBJ2-1, with 9 bases lining up with TRBD1. V shed 1 base and J 8 bases; nucleotides not matched to a gene: 9. Germline V gene data show CDR1 as SNHLY and CDR2 as FYNNEI. The CDR3 is 16 residues long. The CDR3 reads CASSEVWGTGPHEQFF. CDR3 in DNA: TGTGCCAGCAGTGAAGTGTGGGGGACAGGGCCTCATGAGCAGTTCTTC.

The gene calls are TRBV29-1 and TRBJ2-3; 7 bases map to TRBD2. J lost 6 bases, V lost 4 bases, and 7 bases had no gene match. The CDR3 contains 13 residues. CDR1 and CDR2 from the germline V gene are SQVTM and ANQGSEA. CDR3 in amino acids: CSVAVAGGDTQYF. CDR3 DNA: TGCAGCGTTGCGGTAGCGGGCGGGGATACGCAGTATTTT.

This clone is a singleton in its sample. At one of its ends the junction is not consistent with the germline gene, which may arise from a read error. The chain is built from TRBV5-1 and TRBJ2-7; D remains ambiguous. Looked up from germline, CDR1 is SGHRS and CDR2 is YFSETQ. CDR3 length equals 14 residues. CDR3 amino acids: CASSPGPEPYEQYF. The CDR3, as DNA: TGTGCCAGCAGCCCTGGCCCCGAGCCTTACGAGCAGTACTTC.

The rearrangement joins TRBV5-1 to TRBJ2-5, with 7 positions matching TRBD2. This CDR3 spans 16 amino acids. CDR1 and CDR2 (germline): SGHRS, YFSETQ. V was clipped by 3 bases and J by 2 bases; unmatched bases: 10. The CDR3 DNA follows: TGCGCCAGCAGCTGGTTCGGGAGGCCGATACAAGAGACCCAGTACTTC. Protein: CASSWFGRPIQETQYF.

V usage is TRBV7-8 and J usage is TRBJ2-7; D unclear. V lost 1 base and J lost 1, with 5 bases in between. This CDR3 has 13 residues. Per germline, CDR1 SGHVS and CDR2 FQNEAQ. CDR3: CASSLVESYEQYF. Here the CDR3 DNA reads TGTGCCAGCAGCTTAGTTGAGTCCTACGAGCAGTACTTC.

The rearrangement links TRBV27 to TRBJ1-5; tentatively, D is TRBD1 (5 bases). From germline, CDR1 is MNHEY and CDR2 SMNVEV (reference sequence). There are 15 residues in the CDR3. V was pared by 3 bases and J by 2 bases, with 11 bases between. The CDR3 reads CASSFGQGRNQPQHF. CDR3 sequence (DNA): TGTGCCAGCAGTTTTGGGCAGGGCCGCAATCAGCCCCAGCATTTT.

Only a few counts were recorded for this clone. The chain uses TRBV7-2 and TRBJ1-5; D is undetermined. CDR1 SGHTA and CDR2 FQGNSA come from the germline V gene. V lost 3 bases and J lost 9, with 12 bases in between. CDR3 length equals 13 residues. CDR3 sequence: CASSLPGLRPQHF. The CDR3 bases are TGTGCCAGCAGCTTGCCAGGCCTCAGGCCCCAGCATTTT.

CDR3 nucleotides: TGCGCCAGCAGTAGGGACAGAGAAGAGACCCAGTACTTC. Translating gives CASSRDREETQYF. V is TRBV4-1 and J is TRBJ2-5, with 7 bases that match TRBD1. Trimming took 6 bases from V and 3 from J; bases not matched to a gene: 4. This CDR3 has 13 amino acids. The germline CDR1 and CDR2 sequences are MGHRA and YSYEKL.